One and the same sample provided the 28 T cell receptor beta chains below, sequenced in a study of cytomegalovirus exposure and HLA in healthy donors. PCR amplification relied on 60 Vbeta primers (plus 13 Jbeta primers). Data came from immunoSEQ multiplex PCR; TCRdb stores just in-frame clones and leaves some out. This sample has under 130,000 clones; 74% occur once, and the top ten carry over 2.5%. The sample comprised PBMCs. These receptors originate from a man between 50 and 59 years old in good health and CMV-seropositive.

The chain carries TRBV28 and TRBJ2-7, with 11 bases identical to TRBD2. CDR1 and CDR2 (germline): MDHEN, SYDVKM. Unmatched junction bases numbered 6, after V lost 4 bases and J lost 4 bases. The CDR3 is 15 amino acids. The CDR3 nucleotides read TGTGCCAGCAGTTCTCTGACTAGCGGGGCGTACGAGCAGTACTTC. This sequence encodes CASSSLTSGAYEQYF.

Concerning this clone: Other nucleotide sequences from this sample produce the same CDR3. The chain uses TRBV29-1 and TRBJ2-1, with 12 bases identical to TRBD2. This CDR3 comprises 14 residues. Germline CDR1 is SQVTM and CDR2 is ANQGSEA. CDR3 sequence reads: CSVGHGTSGNEQFF. For the CDR3, the DNA is TGCAGTGTGGGACACGGGACTAGCGGGAATGAGCAGTTCTTC.

This clone has a handful of counts. Other DNA sequences within the sample encode an identical CDR3. The V and J genes are TRBV19 and TRBJ1-1, with 7 nucleotides matching TRBD1. CDR1 is LNHDA and CDR2 is SQIVND in the germline V gene (reference sequence). After removal of 4 bases from V and 1 base from J, the junction contained 3 bases not matched to a gene. The CDR3 covers 14 residues. CDR3 residues: CASSTRDRNTEAFF. The CDR3 nucleotides read TGTGCCAGTAGTACCCGGGACAGGAACACTGAAGCTTTCTTT.

In this sample, this clone turned up a few times. The chain employs TRBV5-1 and TRBJ2-5; 7 bases align to TRBD1. The CDR3 totals 14 residues. CDR1 is SGHRS and CDR2 is YFSETQ in the germline V gene. The junction had 7 bases not matched to a gene; V was cut back by 4 bases and J by 4 bases. The CDR3 region is CASSRRGQSETQYF. The CDR3 DNA is TGCGCCAGCAGCCGCCGGGGACAGTCAGAGACCCAGTACTTC.

The chain has TRBV27 and TRBJ1-2; no clear D gene. CDR3 size: 12 residues. Germline V lookup: CDR1 MNHEY, CDR2 SMNVEV (reference sequence). CDR3 protein: CVSRSYGYGYTF. The CDR3 DNA sequence: TGTGTCTCCAGGTCCTATGGCTATGGCTACACCTTC.

The chain has TRBV5-1 and TRBJ1-1; D unresolved. The germline CDR1 and CDR2 sequences are SGHRS and YFSETQ. The ends were cut back, 3 bases at V and 1 base at J, with 13 bases in the middle. This CDR3 has 15 residues. This CDR3 is CASSSLSSSNTEAFF. CDR3 DNA: TGCGCCAGCAGCTCGTTGTCCAGTTCGAACACTGAAGCTTTCTTT.

The rearrangement uses TRBV6-1 and TRBJ1-3, with D possibly matching TRBD1 (5 bases). Germline lookup yields CDR1 MNHNS and CDR2 SASEGT. The CDR3 is made up of 15 amino acids. V shed 2 bases and J shed 8 bases, with 16 bases lying between them. The CDR3 coding sequence is TGTGCCAGCAGTGAAAGGGGTCAGGGCTGGGACACCATATATTTT. Translating gives CASSERGQGWDTIYF.

The gene calls are TRBV6-1 and TRBJ2-2; a possible D gene is TRBD2 (6 bases). V shed 10 bases and J shed 0 bases, with 15 bases lying between them. Germline V gene sequence: CDR1 MNHNS, CDR2 SASEGT. CDR3 length equals 15 residues. The CDR3 DNA follows: TGTGCCACCCAAGAGGACTACGCGAACACCGGGGAGCTGTTTTTT. Translation: CATQEDYANTGELFF.

The chain couples TRBV2 to TRBJ1-2, with TRBD1 as a possible D gene (5 bases). The V end lost 8 bases, the J end lost 1 base, and 8 bases lay between the germline ends. This CDR3 has 12 amino acids. The germline CDR1 and CDR2 sequences are SNHLY and FYNNEI. The CDR3: CASRGDNYGYTF. CDR3 nucleotides: TGTGCCAGCCGGGGGGATAACTATGGCTACACCTTC. The whole variable domain, remainder taken from reference TRBV2 and TRBJ1-2, is EPEVTQTPSHQVTQMGQEVILRCVPISNHLYFYWYRQILGQKVEFLVSFYNNEISEKSEIFDDQFSVERPDGSNFTLKIRSTKLEDSAMYFCASRGDNYGYTFGSGTRLTVV.

This chain uses TRBV4-1 with TRBJ1-2, with D unresolved. CDR1 MGHRA and CDR2 YSYEKL come from the germline V gene. With 0 bases removed from V and 0 bases from J, the gap between germline ends came to 5 bases. This CDR3 has 14 residues. CDR3: CASSQDPTNYGYTF. The CDR3 DNA is TGCGCCAGCAGCCAAGACCCAACTAACTATGGCTACACCTTC.

This rearrangement joins TRBV2 to TRBJ2-7; weak D call: TRBD1 (6 bases). The germline V gene has CDR1 SNHLY and CDR2 FYNNEI. The CDR3 is made up of 12 amino acids. The V gene lost 10 bases and the J gene lost 3 bases, with 13 bases spanning the gap. DNA of the CDR3: TGTGCCAACTCTAGGGGGAGCTACGAGCAGTACTTC. This codes for CANSRGSYEQYF. Variable domain in full (rest from reference TRBV2 and TRBJ2-7): EPEVTQTPSHQVTQMGQEVILRCVPISNHLYFYWYRQILGQKVEFLVSFYNNEISEKSEIFDDQFSVERPDGSNFTLKIRSTKLEDSAMYFCANSRGSYEQYFGPGTRLTVT.

The rearrangement links TRBV9 to TRBJ2-7, with 10 positions matching TRBD1. Germline trimming cut 4 bases from V and 3 bases from J; bases unmatched to any gene: 4. CDR3 length: 14 residues. In germline, CDR1 is SGDLS, CDR2 YYNGEE. CDR3 protein: CASSLGQGDYEQYF. CDR3 DNA: TGTGCCAGCAGCCTAGGACAGGGGGACTACGAGCAGTACTTC.

The rearrangement joins TRBV11-2 to TRBJ2-1; D gene ambiguous. The germline V and J ends were trimmed by 5 bases and 10 bases, with 9 bases remaining between them. Looked up from germline, CDR1 is SGHAT and CDR2 is FQNNGV. The CDR3 has 11 amino acids. The CDR3 loop reads CASSQSREQFF. Written as DNA, the CDR3 is TGTGCCAGCAGCCAGTCAAGAGAGCAGTTCTTC.

CDR3 nucleotides: TGTGCCAGCAGCTTAGCTAGCGGGAGGTTCACAGATACGCAGTATTTT. Protein sequence: CASSLASGRFTDTQYF. The chain joins TRBV7-9 to TRBJ2-3, with TRBD2 matching over 10 bases. The germline CDR1 and CDR2 sequences are SEHNR and FQNEAQ (reference sequence). The junction had 2 bases not matched to a gene; V was cut back by 0 bases and J by 2 bases. The CDR3 has 16 amino acids.

J is TRBJ1-4 and V is TRBV19; D is perhaps TRBD1 (6 bases). V lost 5 bases to trimming and J lost 9 bases, with 19 bases between them. Germline V gene data show CDR1 as LNHDA and CDR2 as SQIVND (reference sequence). The length of the CDR3 is 15 residues. CDR3 bases: TGTGCCAGTAGTCCCGTGGCAGGGGAGCACCAAAAACTGTTTTTT. As protein: CASSPVAGEHQKLFF.

V gene TRBV27 combines with J gene TRBJ1-5, with TRBD1 identical over 11 bases. Per the germline V gene, CDR1 is MNHEY and CDR2 is SMNVEV (reference sequence). The CDR3 sequence is 17 residues long. The V gene end was trimmed by 5 bases and the J gene end by 7 bases; junction bases not matched to a gene: 13. DNA of the CDR3: TGTGCCAGCAGTCCTCGGGACAGGGGGACCCTGGGACAGCCCCAGCATTTT. This codes for CASSPRDRGTLGQPQHF.

The rearrangement uses TRBV5-6 and TRBJ2-2, with D possibly being TRBD2 (6 bases). Trimming left V 2 bases short and J 1 base short, with 9 bases between. CDR1 is SGHDT and CDR2 is YYEEEE in the germline V gene. The CDR3 totals 15 residues. Written as DNA, the CDR3 is TGTGCCAGCAGCTTACTAGCCCTGAACACCGGGGAGCTGTTTTTT. Protein: CASSLLALNTGELFF.

The J gene is TRBJ2-1, the V gene TRBV19; 7 bases agree with TRBD2. V dropped 3 bases and J dropped 8; count of bases not matched to a gene: 10. CDR3 length: 15 amino acids. Germline values: CDR1 LNHDA, CDR2 SQIVND (reference sequence). The chain's CDR3 is CASSIPGGRLHEQFF. CDR3 sequence (DNA): TGTGCCAGTAGTATTCCCGGGGGGAGGTTGCATGAGCAGTTCTTC.

This clone was counted between two and nine times. For the CDR3, the DNA is TGTGCCACCAGCAGAGAGTCTAGCGGGACCTCCTACGAGCAGTACTTC. Its translation is CATSRESSGTSYEQYF. The chain carries TRBV15 and TRBJ2-7; 9 bases align to TRBD2. CDR3 size: 16 residues. Losses at the gene ends were 0 bases for V and 0 bases for J; bases not matched to a gene: 3. Germline V lookup: CDR1 LNHNV, CDR2 YYDKDF (reference sequence).

V and J are TRBV11-2 and TRBJ2-1; 7 bases fit TRBD2. Germline V gene lookup returns CDR1 SGHAT and CDR2 FQNNGV. The V and J ends lost 6 bases and 8 bases, in that order; junction bases with no gene match: 1. There are 11 residues in the CDR3. Here the CDR3 DNA reads TGTGCCAGCAGTACTAGCGATGAGCAGTTCTTC. Translating it yields CASSTSDEQFF.

This rearrangement joins TRBV5-1 to TRBJ1-4; no definite D call. CDR1 is SGHRS and CDR2 is YFSETQ in the germline V gene. This CDR3 contains 15 residues. The V gene lost 0 bases and the J gene lost 0 bases, with 6 bases spanning the gap. In DNA form, the CDR3 reads TGCGCCAGCAGCTTGGCCTTTGCAACTAATGAAAAACTGTTTTTT. Its translation is CASSLAFATNEKLFF. Full variable domain (remainder filled in from reference TRBV5-1 and TRBJ1-4): KAGVTQTPRYLIKTRGQQVTLSCSPISGHRSVSWYQQTPGQGLQFLFEYFSETQRNKGNFPGRFSGRQFSNSRSEMNVSTLELGDSALYLCASSLAFATNEKLFFGSGTQLSVL.

The V call is TRBV4-1, the J call TRBJ2-7; 8 nucleotides line up with TRBD2. CDR3 size: 15 residues. In germline, CDR1 is MGHRA, CDR2 YSYEKL. V lost 4 bases to trimming and J lost 1 base; unmatched junction nucleotides: 6. The CDR3 loop is CASSLSTSGSYEQYF. For the CDR3, the DNA is TGCGCCAGCAGCCTCTCAACTAGCGGTTCCTACGAGCAGTACTTC.

In nucleotides, the CDR3 is TGTGCCAGCAGCTCCCGAGCTAGCGGGATGATACAAGAGACCCAGTACTTC. This codes for CASSSRASGMIQETQYF. The chain carries TRBV11-2 and TRBJ2-5, with TRBD2 matching over 9 bases. This CDR3 is 17 amino acids long. Germline loops: CDR1 SGHAT, CDR2 FQNNGV. V was clipped by 4 bases and J by 2 bases; unmatched bases: 11.

The CDR3 DNA follows: TGCGCCAGCAGCTTGCAGGGGGATAACTATGGCTACACCTTC. Encoded protein: CASSLQGDNYGYTF. The gene calls are TRBV5-1 and TRBJ1-2; 7 bases are a match to TRBD1. With 1 base clipped from V and 1 base from J, the junction kept 1 base outside the gene matches. The CDR3 is 14 residues long. Germline V lookup: CDR1 SGHRS, CDR2 YFSETQ.

This clone was counted a single time. The chain employs TRBV7-3 and TRBJ2-1; TRBD2 matches 12 bases. Germline assignment: CDR1 SGHTA and CDR2 FQGTGA. The CDR3 spans 15 residues. With V trimmed by 5 bases and J by 8 bases, 7 bases remained unmatched. Here the CDR3 DNA reads TGTGCCAGCAGCGTCACTAGCGGGAGGCCCGATGAGCAGTTCTTC. Translation gives CASSVTSGRPDEQFF.

The chain employs TRBV29-1 and TRBJ2-2, with TRBD2 matching over 9 bases. V lost 7 bases, J lost 7 bases, and 10 bases stayed unmatched. Germline CDR1 reads SQVTM; CDR2 reads ANQGSEA. The CDR3 covers 14 residues. The CDR3 reads CSAGYRREGGELFF. The CDR3 DNA sequence: TGCAGCGCGGGGTACAGGCGGGAGGGCGGGGAGCTGTTTTTT.

The chain couples TRBV6-1 to TRBJ2-7; D is unresolved. Looked up from germline, CDR1 is MNHNS and CDR2 is SASEGT. With 7 bases removed from V and 3 bases from J, the gap between germline ends came to 10 bases. This CDR3 spans 12 amino acids. CDR3 in amino acids: CASTFDIYEQYF. The CDR3 nucleotides are TGTGCCAGCACCTTCGACATCTACGAGCAGTACTTC.

This clone was seen more than once but under ten times. The chain employs TRBV19 and TRBJ2-1; D possibly corresponds to TRBD2 (7 bases). The CDR3 runs to 16 residues. The germline gives CDR1 LNHDA, CDR2 SQIVND (reference sequence). V was clipped by 5 bases and J by 4 bases, with 18 bases between them. The CDR3 is CASSPRRGGQYNEQFF. Written as DNA, the CDR3 is TGTGCCAGTAGTCCTCGCCGCGGGGGCCAATACAATGAGCAGTTCTTC.